This T cell receptor beta chain was profiled in a study of technical replicates of blood from four donors. The table came from immunoSEQ multiplex PCR; TCRdb's copy has only in-frame clones and leaves some out. The table shows 50,000 to 55,000 clones, with around 84% occurring only once. The CDR3 length is 15 residues. Germline values: CDR1 SGHVS, CDR2 FQNEAQ. The junction had 6 bases not matched to a gene; V was cut back by 5 bases and J by 6 bases. V gene TRBV7-8 combines with J gene TRBJ2-7, with TRBD2 identical over 14 bases. The clonotype originates from a human donor in good health. Some clones in this sample may be carry-over from other donors' samples. The sample taken for sequencing was PBMCs. As DNA, the CDR3 is TGTGCCAGCAGCCCGGGACTAGCGGGAGCCGGCGAGCAGTACTTC. It translates to CASSPGLAGAGEQYF.